Listed here is a single TCR beta chain. These data come from a study of blood T cell repertoires in COVID-19. The wider study: There were acute and convalescent COVID-19 samples, and they came from the United States, Italy and Spain. T cells, B-cell-depleted T cells, or PBMCs provided the cDNA or gDNA that served as material.

In the original processing: Amplification of reference gene primers provided the estimated nucleated cell counts. Data came from immunoSEQ multiplex PCR; TCRdb stores just in-frame clones and leaves some out. V and J calls plus clone size are reproduced from that table; the DNA served to infer D and trimming. The sample lists fewer than 250,000 clones, approximately 87% seen once, with about 2.2% in the top ten. The sequencing input was peripheral blood. This clonotype was sampled from a woman in her forties or fifties with acute or convalescent COVID-19.

CDR3 region: CASSFAQSYEQYF. The CDR3 DNA sequence: TGTGCCAGCAGCTTCGCCCAGTCCTACGAGCAGTACTTC. This chain uses TRBV7-2 with TRBJ2-7; D is unresolved. V lost 3 bases, J lost 1 base, and 7 bases lay in between. This CDR3 has 13 amino acids. Germline V gene lookup returns CDR1 SGHTA and CDR2 FQGNSA. Using reference TRBV7-2 and TRBJ2-7 for the parts outside the CDR3, the full variable domain is GAGVSQSPSNKVTEKGKDVELRCDPISGHTALYWYRQSLGQGLEFLIYFQGNSAPDKSGLPSDRFSAERTGGSVSTLTIQRTQQEDSAVYLCASSFAQSYEQYFGPGTRLTVT.